Sequencing of this T cell receptor beta chain was carried out in a study of T cell responses to AZD1222 COVID-19 vaccine. J gave up 4 bases and V 6 bases, and 2 bases lay outside the gene matches. The germline gives CDR1 MDHEN, CDR2 SYDVKM. CDR3 length: 12 amino acids. This table comes from immunoSEQ multiplex PCR, and its TCRdb copy is limited to in-frame clones, with some not included. The sample holds 200,000 or so clones, around 92% seen once. Sequencing was performed on peripheral blood, taken on day 0 of AZD1222 vaccination. The chain links TRBV28 to TRBJ2-5, with TRBD1 matching 7 bases. The TCR comes from an adult in good health. The CDR3 DNA follows: TGTGCCAGCAGGCAGGGGGTAGAGACCCAGTACTTC. Translating gives CASRQGVETQYF.